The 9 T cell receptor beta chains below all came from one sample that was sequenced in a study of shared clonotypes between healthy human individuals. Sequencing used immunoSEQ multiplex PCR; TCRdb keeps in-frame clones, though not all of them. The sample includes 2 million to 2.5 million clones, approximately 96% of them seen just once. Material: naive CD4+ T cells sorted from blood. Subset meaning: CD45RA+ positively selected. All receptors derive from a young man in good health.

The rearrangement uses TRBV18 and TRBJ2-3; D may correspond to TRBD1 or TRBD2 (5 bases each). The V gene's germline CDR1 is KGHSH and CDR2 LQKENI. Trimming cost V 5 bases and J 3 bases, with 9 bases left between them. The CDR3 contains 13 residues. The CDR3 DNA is TGTGCCAGCTCAAGCGGACAAACAGATACGCAGTATTTT. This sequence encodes CASSSGQTDTQYF.

The DNA for the CDR3 is TGCGCCAGCAGCGCCTCGACTAGCGCAAATCCCCGGACCCAGTACTTC. Translation: CASSASTSANPRTQYF. The chain has TRBV4-1 and TRBJ2-5; 8 bases align to TRBD2. The CDR3 covers 16 residues. The V segment lost 5 bases and the J segment 7 bases; nucleotides outside the gene matches: 15. Germline CDR1 is MGHRA and CDR2 is YSYEKL.

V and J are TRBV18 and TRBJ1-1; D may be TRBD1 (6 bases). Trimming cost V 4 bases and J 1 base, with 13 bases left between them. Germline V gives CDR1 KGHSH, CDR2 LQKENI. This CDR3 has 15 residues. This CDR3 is CASSQTGDSNTEAFF. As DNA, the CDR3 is TGTGCCAGCTCACAGACAGGAGACTCGAACACTGAAGCTTTCTTT.

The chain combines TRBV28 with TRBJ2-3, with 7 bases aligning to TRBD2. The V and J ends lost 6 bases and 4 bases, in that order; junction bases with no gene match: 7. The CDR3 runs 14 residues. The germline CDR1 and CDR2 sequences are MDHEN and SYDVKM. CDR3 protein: CASRGGRFADTQYF. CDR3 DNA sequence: TGTGCCAGCAGGGGCGGGAGATTCGCAGATACGCAGTATTTT.

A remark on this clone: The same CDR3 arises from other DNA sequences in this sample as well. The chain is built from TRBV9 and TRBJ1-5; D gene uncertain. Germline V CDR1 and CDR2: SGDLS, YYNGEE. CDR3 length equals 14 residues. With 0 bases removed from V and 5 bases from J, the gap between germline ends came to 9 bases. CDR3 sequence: CASSVGVGHQPQHF. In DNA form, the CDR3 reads TGTGCCAGCAGCGTAGGGGTCGGACATCAGCCCCAGCATTTT. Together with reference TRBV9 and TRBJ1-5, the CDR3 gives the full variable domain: DSGVTQTPKHLITATGQRVTLRCSPRSGDLSVYWYQQSLDQGLQFLIQYYNGEERAKGNILERFSAQQFPDLHSELNLSSLELGDSALYFCASSVGVGHQPQHFGDGTRLSIL.

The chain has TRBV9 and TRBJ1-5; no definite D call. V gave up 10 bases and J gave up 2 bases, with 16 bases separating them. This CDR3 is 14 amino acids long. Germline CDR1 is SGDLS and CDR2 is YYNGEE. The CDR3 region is CASSRVIRNQPQHF. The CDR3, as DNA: TGTGCCTCCTCTCGGGTCATACGCAATCAGCCCCAGCATTTT.

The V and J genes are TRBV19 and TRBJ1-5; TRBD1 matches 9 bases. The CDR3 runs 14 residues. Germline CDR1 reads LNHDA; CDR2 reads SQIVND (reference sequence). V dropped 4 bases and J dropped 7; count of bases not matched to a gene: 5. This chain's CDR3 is CASSNDRGGQPQHF. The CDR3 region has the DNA TGTGCCAGTAGTAATGACAGGGGGGGACAGCCCCAGCATTTT.

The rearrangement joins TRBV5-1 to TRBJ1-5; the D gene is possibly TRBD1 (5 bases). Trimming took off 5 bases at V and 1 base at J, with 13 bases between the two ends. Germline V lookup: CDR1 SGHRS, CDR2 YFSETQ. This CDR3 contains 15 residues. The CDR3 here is CASRDTPLSNQPQHF. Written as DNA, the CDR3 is TGCGCCAGCAGGGACACACCTTTAAGCAATCAGCCCCAGCATTTT.

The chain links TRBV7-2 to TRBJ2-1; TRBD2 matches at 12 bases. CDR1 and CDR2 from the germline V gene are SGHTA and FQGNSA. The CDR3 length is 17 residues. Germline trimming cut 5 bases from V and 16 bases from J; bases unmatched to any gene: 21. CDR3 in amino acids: CASSLIPQLAGGATVFF. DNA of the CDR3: TGTGCCAGCAGCCTCATCCCGCAGCTAGCGGGAGGGGCCACGGTCTTCTTC.